The 23 T cell receptor beta chains reported below all come from one sample, sequenced in a study of somatic mutations in cytotoxic T cells in rheumatoid arthritis. Sequenced by immunoSEQ multiplex PCR; TCRdb stores in-frame clones only, minus some. The sample comprises around 16,000 clones, 79% of which are singletons, and around a fifth rests with the top ten. Sequenced material: CD8+ T cells sorted from blood. These receptors all stem from an adult with rheumatoid arthritis.

J is TRBJ1-5 and V is TRBV28; TRBD1 aligns across 11 bases. The V gene's germline CDR1 is MDHEN and CDR2 SYDVKM. The CDR3 has 19 residues. Unmatched junction bases numbered 14, after V lost 5 bases and J lost 2 bases. CDR3 sequence (DNA): TGTGCCAGCAGTCACAGTCCGGGACAGGGGGTTTGGGGCAATCAGCCCCAGCATTTT. Translation: CASSHSPGQGVWGNQPQHF.

This chain connects TRBV28 to TRBJ1-3, with 9 bases fitting TRBD1. The CDR3 extends over 15 amino acids. From germline, CDR1 is MDHEN and CDR2 SYDVKM. With 11 bases clipped from V and 4 bases from J, the junction kept 12 bases outside the gene matches. The CDR3 loop is CAHGGQGVSGNTIYF. DNA of the CDR3: TGTGCCCACGGGGGACAGGGAGTCTCGGGAAACACCATATATTTT.

CDR3 DNA sequence: TGTGCCAGCTCACCGCGGGACGAGACCCAGTACTTC. Protein product: CASSPRDETQYF. V usage is TRBV18 and J usage is TRBJ2-5; perhaps TRBD2 as D (6 bases). CDR1 is KGHSH, CDR2 LQKENI, per germline. The CDR3 length is 12 residues. V was trimmed by 3 bases and J by 5 bases, leaving 7 bases between them. The variable domain in full, completed from reference TRBV18 and TRBJ2-5, reads NAGVMQNPRHLVRRRGQEARLRCSPMKGHSHVYWYRQLPEEGLKFMVYLQKENIIDESGMPKERFSAEFPKEGPSILRIQQVVRGDSAAYFCASSPRDETQYFGPGTRLLVL.

The CDR3 loop reads CASSVASGGPYEQYF. In DNA, the CDR3 is TGTGCCAGCAGCGTAGCTTCGGGAGGGCCATACGAGCAGTACTTC. The chain carries TRBV9 and TRBJ2-7; 8 bases agree with TRBD2. From germline, CDR1 is SGDLS and CDR2 YYNGEE. The CDR3 runs to 15 residues. V lost 0 bases to trimming and J lost 4 bases; unmatched junction nucleotides: 6.

The V gene is TRBV27, the J gene TRBJ1-1; a possible D gene is TRBD1 (5 bases). Trimming shortened V by 6 bases and J by 5 bases, and 16 bases separated the two germline ends. The germline gives CDR1 MNHEY, CDR2 SMNVEV (reference sequence). CDR3 length equals 14 residues. CDR3 sequence: CASSYGHLRTEAFF. The CDR3 nucleotides read TGTGCCAGCAGCTACGGACACCTGAGGACTGAAGCTTTCTTT.

The chain couples TRBV5-3 to TRBJ2-7; D not certain. TRBV5-3 is filed as an ORF, its function uncertain. This CDR3 has 12 residues. Trimming shortened V by 6 bases and J by 4 bases, and 11 bases separated the two germline ends. The CDR3 bases are TGTGCCAGAATGGGCCGAAAATACGAGCAGTACTTC. Protein product: CARMGRKYEQYF.

The J gene is TRBJ1-2, the V gene TRBV27; TRBD1 is a possible D gene (5 bases). This CDR3 is 11 amino acids long. V lost 5 bases to trimming and J lost 8 bases, with 9 bases between them. The germline V gene has CDR1 MNHEY and CDR2 SMNVEV (reference sequence). CDR3 residues: CASSGGRGYTF. The CDR3 DNA is TGTGCCAGCAGTGGGGGGAGAGGCTACACCTTC.

The CDR3 DNA reads TGTGCCAGCAGTTTGGAGGAGAACACTGAAGCTTTCTTT. This encodes CASSLEENTEAFF. The genes are TRBV27 and TRBJ1-1; D remains unclear. The CDR3 runs to 13 residues. CDR1 MNHEY and CDR2 SMNVEV come from the germline V gene (reference sequence). The V end was cut by 3 bases, the J end by 1 base, with 6 bases between.

About this clone: The CDR3 carries no conserved terminal phenylalanine or tryptophan, so it likely arises from a read error. CDR3 nucleotide sequence: TGTGCCAGCAGCCTCGGACAGGGATCCTACGAGCAGTACCTC. This gives the protein CASSLGQGSYEQYL. The rearrangement links TRBV14 to TRBJ2-7, with 8 bases that match TRBD1. CDR3 length: 14 amino acids. The V segment lost 4 bases and the J segment 1 base; nucleotides outside the gene matches: 3. Germline V lookup: CDR1 SGHDN, CDR2 FVKESK.

J is TRBJ2-1 and V is TRBV5-4; the D is unclear. Germline V gene lookup returns CDR1 SGHNT and CDR2 YYREEE (reference sequence). V gave up 4 bases and J gave up 5 bases, with 7 bases separating them. This CDR3 spans 12 amino acids. CDR3 residues: CASSPRHNEQFF. DNA of the CDR3: TGTGCCAGCAGCCCCAGGCACAATGAGCAGTTCTTC.

This chain joins TRBV15 and TRBJ2-3, with D possibly TRBD2 on 5 matching bases. The CDR3 consists of 18 residues. The germline V and J ends were trimmed by 5 bases and 2 bases, with 23 bases remaining between them. CDR1 LNHNV and CDR2 YYDKDF come from the germline V gene (reference sequence). The CDR3 DNA reads as TGTGCCACCAGCCCCGGGGAAAATAAGGGTAGTCCCACAGATACGCAGTATTTT. Residues: CATSPGENKGSPTDTQYF.

This clone was seen a handful of times. This rearrangement joins TRBV19 to TRBJ1-5, with TRBD1 as a possible D gene (6 bases). Trimming removed 0 bases from V and 6 bases from J, with 15 bases in between. Germline CDR1 and CDR2: LNHDA and SQIVND (reference sequence). The CDR3 runs 16 residues. CDR3 residues: CASSIDNTGYLQPQHF. CDR3 coding DNA: TGTGCCAGTAGTATAGATAACACAGGGTATCTTCAGCCCCAGCATTTT.

The rearrangement links TRBV10-2 to TRBJ2-3; TRBD2 aligns across 12 bases. Germline CDR1 and CDR2: WSHSY and SAAADI. There are 17 residues in the CDR3. V lost 5 bases and J lost 4; bases outside the gene matches: 10. Written as DNA, the CDR3 is TGCGCCAGCAGTCCCCGACTAGCGGGAGAGAGGCCAGATACGCAGTATTTT. Its translation is CASSPRLAGERPDTQYF.

The V gene is TRBV25-1, the J gene TRBJ2-2; D remains unclear. This CDR3 has 14 residues. Germline assignment: CDR1 MGHDK and CDR2 SYGVNS. The ends were cut back, 4 bases at V and 2 bases at J, with 8 bases in the middle. The CDR3 sequence: CASSGPTNTGELFF. The CDR3, as DNA: TGTGCCAGCAGTGGACCCACCAACACCGGGGAGCTGTTTTTT.

The gene calls are TRBV9 and TRBJ1-2; tentative D call: TRBD1 (5 bases). Trimming pared 0 bases from V and 0 bases from J, leaving 15 bases between. This CDR3 is 17 amino acids long. Germline lookup yields CDR1 SGDLS and CDR2 YYNGEE. CDR3 coding DNA: TGTGCCAGCAGCGTAGCTTCCGGGGGGAAAGCTAACTATGGCTACACCTTC. Its translation is CASSVASGGKANYGYTF. Supplemented by reference TRBV9 and TRBJ1-2, the full variable domain reads DSGVTQTPKHLITATGQRVTLRCSPRSGDLSVYWYQQSLDQGLQFLIQYYNGEERAKGNILERFSAQQFPDLHSELNLSSLELGDSALYFCASSVASGGKANYGYTFGSGTRLTVV.

The rearrangement links TRBV7-2 to TRBJ2-3, with TRBD2 matching over 7 bases. V shed 0 bases, J shed 2 bases, and the junction held 5 bases outside the gene matches. The CDR3 is made up of 16 amino acids. The germline V gene has CDR1 SGHTA and CDR2 FQGNSA. The CDR3, as DNA: TGTGCCAGCAGCTTAGCGCGGGAGAGGTTCACAGATACGCAGTATTTT. Translated: CASSLARERFTDTQYF. Filled out from reference TRBV7-2 and TRBJ2-3, the complete variable domain reads GAGVSQSPSNKVTEKGKDVELRCDPISGHTALYWYRQSLGQGLEFLIYFQGNSAPDKSGLPSDRFSAERTGGSVSTLTIQRTQQEDSAVYLCASSLARERFTDTQYFGPGTRLTVL.

This clone was seen only a few times. The J gene is TRBJ1-1, the V gene TRBV19, with 7 bases that match TRBD1. This CDR3 has 14 amino acids. J was trimmed by 2 bases and V by 3 bases; bases with no gene match: 3. The germline V gene encodes CDR1 LNHDA and CDR2 SQIVND (reference sequence). The CDR3 DNA reads as TGTGCCAGTAGTATGGGGACAGTTAACACTGAAGCTTTCTTT. Its protein is CASSMGTVNTEAFF. Combining the CDR3 with reference TRBV19 and TRBJ1-1 gives the whole variable domain DGGITQSPKYLFRKEGQNVTLSCEQNLNHDAMYWYRQDPGQGLRLIYYSQIVNDFQKGDIAEGYSVSREKKESFPLTVTSAQKNPTAFYLCASSMGTVNTEAFFGQGTRLTVV.

The chain has TRBV19 and TRBJ1-5, with 8 bases fitting TRBD1. This CDR3 region has 12 residues. V was clipped by 9 bases and J by 7 bases; unmatched bases: 5. CDR1 and CDR2 from the germline V gene are LNHDA and SQIVND (reference sequence). The CDR3, as DNA: TGTGCCAGCCTGACAGGGGACCAGCCCCAGCATTTT. Its translation is CASLTGDQPQHF.

V and J are TRBV9 and TRBJ2-7, with 9 bases identical to TRBD2. Trimming took 3 bases from V and 5 from J; bases not matched to a gene: 6. Germline CDR1 reads SGDLS; CDR2 reads YYNGEE. This CDR3 region has 14 residues. The CDR3 nucleotides are TGTGCCAGCAGCGCAGCGGGAGGTTACCACGAGCAGTACTTC. Protein product: CASSAAGGYHEQYF. The entire variable domain, with the rest obtained from reference TRBV9 and TRBJ2-7, is as follows: DSGVTQTPKHLITATGQRVTLRCSPRSGDLSVYWYQQSLDQGLQFLIQYYNGEERAKGNILERFSAQQFPDLHSELNLSSLELGDSALYFCASSAAGGYHEQYFGPGTRLTVT.

This clone is termed large. The chain joins TRBV29-1 to TRBJ2-1; 16 nucleotides agree with TRBD2. The V gene's germline CDR1 is SQVTM and CDR2 ANQGSEA. The ends lost 3 bases at V and 5 bases at J; junction bases unmatched: 1. The CDR3 is 15 amino acids. The CDR3 here is CSVEGLAGGNNEQFF. Written as DNA, the CDR3 is TGCAGCGTTGAGGGACTAGCGGGAGGGAACAATGAGCAGTTCTTC.

The V call is TRBV28, the J call TRBJ2-2; D perhaps matches TRBD2 (7 bases). Trimming took off 4 bases at V and 5 bases at J, with 20 bases between the two ends. CDR1 is MDHEN and CDR2 is SYDVKM in the germline V gene. This CDR3 is 17 amino acids long. CDR3 amino acids: CASSSPAGAWGTGELFF. DNA of the CDR3: TGTGCCAGCAGTTCTCCGGCGGGGGCTTGGGGGACCGGGGAGCTGTTTTTT. Full variable domain (rest looked up from reference TRBV28 and TRBJ2-2): DVKVTQSSRYLVKRTGEKVFLECVQDMDHENMFWYRQDPGLGLRLIYFSYDVKMKEKGDIPEGYSVSREKKERFSLILESASTNQTSMYLCASSSPAGAWGTGELFFGEGSRLTVL.

V usage is TRBV19 and J usage is TRBJ2-7; 12 nucleotides align to TRBD2. This CDR3 is 15 amino acids long. Germline-derived CDR1 and CDR2 are LNHDA and SQIVND (reference sequence). Trimming took 4 bases from V and 3 from J; bases not matched to a gene: 4. CDR3 nucleotides: TGTGCCAGTAGTACCGGGACTAGCGGGTACTACGAGCAGTACTTC. Its translation: CASSTGTSGYYEQYF.

The chain has TRBV6-6 and TRBJ2-7, with a weak D call TRBD1 (6 bases). Trimming took off 3 bases at V and 2 bases at J, with 11 bases between the two ends. This CDR3 region has 14 residues. Germline assignment: CDR1 MNHNY and CDR2 SVGAGI (reference sequence). The CDR3 reads CASSYQGPTYEQYF. CDR3 DNA sequence: TGTGCCAGCAGTTATCAGGGGCCGACCTACGAGCAGTACTTC.